This T cell receptor (beta chain) was observed in a study of cytomegalovirus exposure and HLA in healthy donors. Vbeta (60) and Jbeta (13) primers were used in the PCR. Profiling relied on immunoSEQ multiplex PCR, and the TCRdb table lists in-frame clones only, not all of them. The sample yields about 120,000 clones, about 86% seen once. Germline loops: CDR1 SGDLS, CDR2 YYNGEE. The V end was cut by 4 bases, the J end by 0 bases, with 17 bases between. The length of the CDR3 is 17 residues. V gene TRBV9 combines with J gene TRBJ2-1, with D possibly TRBD2 on 5 matching bases. The sequence came from a woman in her forties in good health and CMV-seronegative. Sequencing was done on a sample of PBMCs. The CDR3 DNA sequence: TGTGCCAGCAGCCCCCCCGAGGGTATGGCCTCCTACAATGAGCAGTTCTTC. It yields the protein CASSPPEGMASYNEQFF.